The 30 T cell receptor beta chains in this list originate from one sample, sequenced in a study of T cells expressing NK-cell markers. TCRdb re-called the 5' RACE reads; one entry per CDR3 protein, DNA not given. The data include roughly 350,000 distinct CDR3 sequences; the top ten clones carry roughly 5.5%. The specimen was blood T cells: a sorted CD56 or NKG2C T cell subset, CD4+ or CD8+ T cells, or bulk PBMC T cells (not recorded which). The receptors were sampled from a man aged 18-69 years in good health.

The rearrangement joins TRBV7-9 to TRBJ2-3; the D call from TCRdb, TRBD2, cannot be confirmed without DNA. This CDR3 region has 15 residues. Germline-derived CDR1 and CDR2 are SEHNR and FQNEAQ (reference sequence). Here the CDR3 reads CASSFLLSGLDTQYF.

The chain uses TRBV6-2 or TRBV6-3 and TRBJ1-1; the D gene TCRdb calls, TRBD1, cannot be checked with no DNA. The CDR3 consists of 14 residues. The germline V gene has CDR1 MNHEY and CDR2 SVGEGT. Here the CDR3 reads CASSYSGHTIEAFF.

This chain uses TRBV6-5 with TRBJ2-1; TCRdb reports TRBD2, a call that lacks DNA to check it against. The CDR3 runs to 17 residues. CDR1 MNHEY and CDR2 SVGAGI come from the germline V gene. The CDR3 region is CASSYSLAGGLYNEQFF.

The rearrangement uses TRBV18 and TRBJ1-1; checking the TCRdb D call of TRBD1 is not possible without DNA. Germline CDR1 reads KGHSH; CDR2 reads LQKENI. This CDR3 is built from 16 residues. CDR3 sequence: CASSPILQGRNTEAFF.

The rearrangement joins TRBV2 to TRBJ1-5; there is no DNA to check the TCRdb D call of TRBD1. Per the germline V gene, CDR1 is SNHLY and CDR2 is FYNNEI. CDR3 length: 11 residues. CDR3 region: CASSGAGAQHF.

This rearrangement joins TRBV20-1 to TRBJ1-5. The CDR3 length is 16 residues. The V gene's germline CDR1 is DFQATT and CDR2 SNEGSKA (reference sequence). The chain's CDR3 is CSARDGAFLSDQPQHF.

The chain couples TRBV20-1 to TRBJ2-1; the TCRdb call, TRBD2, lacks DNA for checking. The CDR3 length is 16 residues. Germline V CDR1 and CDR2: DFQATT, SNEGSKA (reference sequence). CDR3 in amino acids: CSAAAYSGGAYNEQFF.

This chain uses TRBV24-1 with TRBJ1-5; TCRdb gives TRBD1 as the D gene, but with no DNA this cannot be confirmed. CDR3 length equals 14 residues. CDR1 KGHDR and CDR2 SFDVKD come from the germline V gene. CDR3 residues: CATSGRGSNQPQHF.

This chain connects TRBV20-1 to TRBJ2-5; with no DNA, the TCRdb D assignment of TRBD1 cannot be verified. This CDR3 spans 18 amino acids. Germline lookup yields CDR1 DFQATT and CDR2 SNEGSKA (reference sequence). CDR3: CSARAPLAGGRAQETQYF.

CDR3: CASRETGGATYGYTF. The V call is TRBV6-1, the J call TRBJ1-2; TCRdb gives TRBD1 as the D gene, but with no DNA this cannot be confirmed. Germline V gene data show CDR1 as MNHNS and CDR2 as SASEGT. The CDR3 consists of 15 residues.

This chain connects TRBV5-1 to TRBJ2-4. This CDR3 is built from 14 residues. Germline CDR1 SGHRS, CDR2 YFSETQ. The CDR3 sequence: CASSLGGVENIQYF. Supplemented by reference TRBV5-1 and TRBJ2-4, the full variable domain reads KAGVTQTPRYLIKTRGQQVTLSCSPISGHRSVSWYQQTPGQGLQFLFEYFSETQRNKGNFPGRFSGRQFSNSRSEMNVSTLELGDSALYLCASSLGGVENIQYFGAGTRLSVL.

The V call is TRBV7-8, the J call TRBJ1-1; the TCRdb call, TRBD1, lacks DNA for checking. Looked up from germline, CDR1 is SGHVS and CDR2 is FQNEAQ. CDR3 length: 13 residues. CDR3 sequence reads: CASSLEWGTEAFF.

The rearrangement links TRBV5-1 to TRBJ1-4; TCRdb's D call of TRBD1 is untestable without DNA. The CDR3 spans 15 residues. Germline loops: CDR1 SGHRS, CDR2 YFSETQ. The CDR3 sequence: CASSPQGRAYEKLFF.

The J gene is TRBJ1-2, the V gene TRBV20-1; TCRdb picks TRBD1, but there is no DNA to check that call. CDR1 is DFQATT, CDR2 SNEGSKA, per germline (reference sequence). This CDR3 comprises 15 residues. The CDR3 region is CSAPKTGGKGYGYTF.

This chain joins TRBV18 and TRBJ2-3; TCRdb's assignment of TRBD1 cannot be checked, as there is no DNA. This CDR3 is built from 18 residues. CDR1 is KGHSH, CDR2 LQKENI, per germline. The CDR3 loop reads CASSPPNPARGGTDTQYF. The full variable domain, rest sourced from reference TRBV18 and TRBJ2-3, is NAGVMQNPRHLVRRRGQEARLRCSPMKGHSHVYWYRQLPEEGLKFMVYLQKENIIDESGMPKERFSAEFPKEGPSILRIQQVVRGDSAAYFCASSPPNPARGGTDTQYFGPGTRLTVL.

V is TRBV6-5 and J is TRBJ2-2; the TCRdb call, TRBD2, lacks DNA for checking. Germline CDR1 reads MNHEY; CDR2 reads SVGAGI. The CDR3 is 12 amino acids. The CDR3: CASTTSTGELFF.

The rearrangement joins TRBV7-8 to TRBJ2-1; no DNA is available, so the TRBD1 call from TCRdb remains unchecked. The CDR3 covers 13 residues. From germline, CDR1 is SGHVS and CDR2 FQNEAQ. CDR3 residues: CASSQPTDRGAFF.

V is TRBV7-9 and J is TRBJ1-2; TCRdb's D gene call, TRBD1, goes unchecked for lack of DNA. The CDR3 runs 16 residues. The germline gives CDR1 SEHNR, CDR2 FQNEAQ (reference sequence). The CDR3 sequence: CASSLDVRDANYGYTF.

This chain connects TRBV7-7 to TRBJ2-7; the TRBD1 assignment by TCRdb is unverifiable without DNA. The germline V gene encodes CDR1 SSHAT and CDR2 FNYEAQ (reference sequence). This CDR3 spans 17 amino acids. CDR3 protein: CASSLVPRENTPYEQYF.

The chain's CDR3 is CASNRTGTNTEAFF. The rearrangement joins TRBV21-1 to TRBJ1-1; TCRdb returns TRBD1, unconfirmable since there is no DNA. TRBV21-1 is shown as a pseudogene. CDR3 size: 14 residues.

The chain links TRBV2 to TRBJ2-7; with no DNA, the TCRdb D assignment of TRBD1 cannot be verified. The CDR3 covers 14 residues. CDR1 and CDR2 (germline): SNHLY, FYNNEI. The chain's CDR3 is CASSGRTGFYEQYF.

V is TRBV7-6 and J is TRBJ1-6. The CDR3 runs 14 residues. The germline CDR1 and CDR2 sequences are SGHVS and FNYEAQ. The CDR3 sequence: CASSLRALNSPLHF.

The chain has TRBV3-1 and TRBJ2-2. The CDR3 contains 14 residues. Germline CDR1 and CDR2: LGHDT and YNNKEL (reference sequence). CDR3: CASSLAATPGSLFF.

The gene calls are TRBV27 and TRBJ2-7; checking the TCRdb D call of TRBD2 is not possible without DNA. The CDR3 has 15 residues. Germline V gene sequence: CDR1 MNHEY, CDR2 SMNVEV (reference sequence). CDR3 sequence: CASSPGPESSYEQYF.

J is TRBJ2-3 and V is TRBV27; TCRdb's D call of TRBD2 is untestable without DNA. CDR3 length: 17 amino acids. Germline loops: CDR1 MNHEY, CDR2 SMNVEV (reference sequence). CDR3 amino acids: CASGGLAGGHSTDTQYF.

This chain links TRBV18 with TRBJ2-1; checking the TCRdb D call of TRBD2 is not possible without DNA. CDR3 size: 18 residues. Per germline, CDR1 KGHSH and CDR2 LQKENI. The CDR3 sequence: CASSPVRQRGSSGNEQFF. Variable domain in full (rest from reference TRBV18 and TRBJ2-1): NAGVMQNPRHLVRRRGQEARLRCSPMKGHSHVYWYRQLPEEGLKFMVYLQKENIIDESGMPKERFSAEFPKEGPSILRIQQVVRGDSAAYFCASSPVRQRGSSGNEQFFGPGTRLTVL.

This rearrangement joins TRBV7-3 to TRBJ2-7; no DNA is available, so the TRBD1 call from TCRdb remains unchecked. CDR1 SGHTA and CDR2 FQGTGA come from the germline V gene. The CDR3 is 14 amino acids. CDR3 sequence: CASSLKRAGDEQYF.

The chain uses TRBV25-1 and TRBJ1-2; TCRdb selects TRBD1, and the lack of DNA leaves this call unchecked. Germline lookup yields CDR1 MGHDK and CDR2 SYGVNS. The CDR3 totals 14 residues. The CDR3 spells CASSGLGVDYGYTF.

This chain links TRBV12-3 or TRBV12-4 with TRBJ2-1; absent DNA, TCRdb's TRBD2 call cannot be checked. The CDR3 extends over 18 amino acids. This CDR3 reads CASSLQTTSGGRYNEQFF.

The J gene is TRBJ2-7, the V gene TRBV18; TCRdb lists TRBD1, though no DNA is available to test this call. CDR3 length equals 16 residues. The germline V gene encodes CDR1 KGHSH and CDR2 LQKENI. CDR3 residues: CASSPVTGLGFGEQYF. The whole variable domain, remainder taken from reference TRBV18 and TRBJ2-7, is NAGVMQNPRHLVRRRGQEARLRCSPMKGHSHVYWYRQLPEEGLKFMVYLQKENIIDESGMPKERFSAEFPKEGPSILRIQQVVRGDSAAYFCASSPVTGLGFGEQYFGPGTRLTVT.